The 30 T cell receptor beta chains below all came from one sample that was sequenced in a study of cytomegalovirus exposure and HLA in healthy donors (dated by TCRdb to 2015 to 2018). Libraries were constructed by the immunoSEQ multiplex PCR assay. The multiplex PCR relied on a mix of 60 forward primers for TCR Vbeta segments and 13 reverse primers for TCR Jbeta segments. Imported from immuneACCESS, the table was reduced by TCRdb to in-frame sequences with V and J called. These copies leave out some clones; in studies compared against another copy, an unresolved V gene accounts for under half, and the cause of the remainder is not known. This sample is represented by some 240,000 clones; about nine tenths of them were singletons. The ten most abundant clones make up 1.7% of the sample. Sequenced sample: PBMCs. These receptors were taken from a girl aged 2-10 years in good health and CMV-seronegative.

J is TRBJ2-2 and V is TRBV27; 7 bases line up with TRBD2. The CDR3 contains 15 residues. Trimming took 8 bases from V and 5 from J; bases not matched to a gene: 11. Germline CDR1 and CDR2: MNHEY and SMNVEV (reference sequence). The CDR3: CASSLETSRTGELFF. The CDR3 coding sequence is TGTGCCAGCTCCCTTGAGACTAGCCGGACCGGGGAGCTGTTTTTT.

The CDR3 reads CASGYPTGVNTEAFF. Written as DNA, the CDR3 is TGTGCCAGCGGATACCCGACAGGGGTGAACACTGAAGCTTTCTTT. The V and J genes are TRBV27 and TRBJ1-1, with 8 positions matching TRBD1. CDR1 is MNHEY and CDR2 is SMNVEV in the germline V gene (reference sequence). The length of the CDR3 is 15 residues. The trim removed 8 bases at V and 0 bases at J, leaving 8 bases unmatched.

The V call is TRBV6-1, the J call TRBJ2-2, with D perhaps TRBD1 (6 bases). The CDR3 has 13 amino acids. From germline, CDR1 is MNHNS and CDR2 SASEGT. Trimming removed 11 bases from V and 0 bases from J, with 10 bases in between. The CDR3 sequence: CAGRTANTGELFF. The CDR3 DNA reads TGTGCCGGAAGGACAGCGAACACCGGGGAGCTGTTTTTT.

The count of this clone is one. At one end the junction does not follow the germline gene, possibly because of a read error. The chain links TRBV7-9 to TRBJ1-1, with 8 bases lining up with TRBD1. The germline gives CDR1 SEHNR, CDR2 FQNEAQ (reference sequence). The CDR3 totals 15 residues. The CDR3 nucleotides read TGTTCCAGCAGCCCAAACAGGGGGAAGTACACTGAAGCTTTCTTT. It codes for CSSSPNRGKYTEAFF.

About this clone: Within the sample, other DNA sequences also encode this same CDR3. This sequence joins TRBV2 and TRBJ1-1; D gene unclear. CDR1 and CDR2 (germline): SNHLY, FYNNEI. The CDR3 consists of 14 residues. The V end was cut by 6 bases, the J end by 0 bases, with 11 bases between. The CDR3 region is CASRSTELNTEAFF. The DNA of the CDR3 is TGTGCCAGCAGATCAACAGAGTTGAACACTGAAGCTTTCTTT.

This clone was recorded a few times. The V gene is TRBV10-3, the J gene TRBJ2-7, with a possible D match to TRBD1 (6 bases). Trimming stripped 0 bases from V and 6 bases from J, with 6 bases between. Germline V CDR1 and CDR2: ENHRY, SYGVKD. This CDR3 contains 12 residues. CDR3 sequence: CAISESTGEQYF. The CDR3 region has the DNA TGTGCCATCAGTGAGTCGACAGGCGAGCAGTACTTC.

The rearrangement joins TRBV27 to TRBJ1-6; D is uncertain. Deletions cut 4 bases from V and 0 bases from J, with 22 bases between. This CDR3 contains 20 residues. Per the germline V gene, CDR1 is MNHEY and CDR2 is SMNVEV (reference sequence). The CDR3 is CASSSLPPNVGSSYNSPLHF. Here the CDR3 DNA reads TGTGCCAGCAGTTCCCTACCGCCCAACGTGGGGAGCTCCTATAATTCACCCCTCCACTTT.

The genes are TRBV7-9 and TRBJ2-7, with unresolved D. The ends were cut back, 1 base at V and 5 bases at J, with 6 bases in the middle. The CDR3 loop spans 12 amino acids. The germline gives CDR1 SEHNR, CDR2 FQNEAQ (reference sequence). The CDR3 region is CASSLGSDEQYF. CDR3 nucleotide sequence: TGTGCCAGCAGCTTAGGGAGCGACGAGCAGTACTTC.

This clone has only one observation. This chain joins TRBV6-5 and TRBJ1-4; no clear D. With 6 bases removed from V and 7 bases from J, the gap between germline ends came to 18 bases. CDR1 and CDR2 (germline): MNHEY, SVGAGI. This CDR3 is built from 15 residues. Here the CDR3 reads CASSNRGFVREKLFF. The CDR3 DNA sequence: TGTGCCAGCAGCAATCGAGGGTTCGTACGTGAAAAACTGTTTTTT.

The chain uses TRBV30 and TRBJ1-2, with D uncertain. Trimming cost V 2 bases and J 4 bases, with 5 bases left between them. The CDR3 length is 11 residues. Per the germline V gene, CDR1 is GTSNPN and CDR2 is SVGIG (reference sequence). The CDR3 DNA reads TGTGCCTGGAGTACAGCCTATGGCTACACCTTC. This translates into CAWSTAYGYTF.

This chain joins TRBV11-2 and TRBJ2-7, with a possible D match to TRBD1 (6 bases). V lost 1 base, J lost 3 bases, and 10 bases lay in between. CDR1 and CDR2 (germline): SGHAT, FQNNGV. This CDR3 has 14 residues. CDR3 protein: CASSLARGYYEQYF. The CDR3 coding sequence is TGTGCCAGCAGCTTAGCCAGGGGTTACTACGAGCAGTACTTC.

V gene TRBV30 combines with J gene TRBJ1-3, with D uncertain. CDR3 length: 13 residues. CDR1 GTSNPN and CDR2 SVGIG come from the germline V gene (reference sequence). V was trimmed by 3 bases and J by 5 bases, leaving 11 bases between them. CDR3 sequence reads: CAWSLAHRNTIYF. For the CDR3, the DNA is TGTGCCTGGAGCCTAGCCCACAGAAACACCATATATTTT.

DNA of the CDR3: TGTGCCTGGAGTGGTGAAATAGCTCAGCCCCAGCATTTT. This codes for CAWSGEIAQPQHF. The V and J genes are TRBV30 and TRBJ1-5; no clear D. CDR3 length equals 13 residues. Trimming cost V 1 base and J 6 bases, with 10 bases left between them. Germline lookup yields CDR1 GTSNPN and CDR2 SVGIG (reference sequence).

This rearrangement joins TRBV28 to TRBJ1-2; D might be TRBD1 (5 bases). The CDR3 consists of 14 residues. Trimming stripped 1 base from V and 3 bases from J, with 9 bases between. Germline V gives CDR1 MDHEN, CDR2 SYDVKM. As DNA, the CDR3 is TGTGCCAGCAGTTTATACGGGGGAGACTATGGCTACACCTTC. Its protein is CASSLYGGDYGYTF.

The table lists this clone with a count of one. J is TRBJ1-1 and V is TRBV5-1; 9 bases map to TRBD1. From germline, CDR1 is SGHRS and CDR2 YFSETQ. The CDR3 contains 15 residues. J was trimmed by 3 bases and V by 4 bases; bases with no gene match: 7. CDR3 DNA: TGCGCCAGCAGCCTCCGGACAGGGGAGGACACTGAAGCTTTCTTT. The encoded protein is CASSLRTGEDTEAFF.

The genes are TRBV13 and TRBJ2-4, with D possibly TRBD1 on 5 matching bases. This CDR3 is 13 amino acids long. Per germline, CDR1 PRHDT and CDR2 FYEKMQ (reference sequence). V lost 5 bases and J 9 bases, leaving 14 bases between the germline ends. The DNA of the CDR3 is TGTGCCAGCAGCCACACGGACACCCGCATTCAGTACTTC. Amino acids: CASSHTDTRIQYF. The full variable domain, completed using reference TRBV13 and TRBJ2-4, is AAGVIQSPRHLIKEKRETATLKCYPIPRHDTVYWYQQGPGQDPQFLISFYEKMQSDKGSIPDRFSAQQFSDYHSELNMSSLELGDSALYFCASSHTDTRIQYFGAGTRLSVL.

This chain uses TRBV7-9 with TRBJ2-5, with D maybe TRBD2 (6 bases). This CDR3 spans 15 amino acids. The V and J ends lost 0 bases and 5 bases respectively, with 13 bases between them. CDR1 is SEHNR, CDR2 FQNEAQ, per germline (reference sequence). Here the CDR3 DNA reads TGTGCCAGCAGCTTAGCCCTGGGTCGGGGGGAGACCCAGTACTTC. Translating it yields CASSLALGRGETQYF.

V and J are TRBV28 and TRBJ2-5, with 11 positions matching TRBD2. With V trimmed by 7 bases and J by 6 bases, 13 bases remained unmatched. Germline V lookup: CDR1 MDHEN, CDR2 SYDVKM. The CDR3 is made up of 16 amino acids. Written as DNA, the CDR3 is TGTGCCAGCACCCCTGGGGGTAGCGGGGGGGGACAGACCCAGTACTTC. This encodes CASTPGGSGGGQTQYF.

V gene TRBV27 combines with J gene TRBJ1-2, with D possibly matching TRBD1 (5 bases). Germline CDR1 and CDR2: MNHEY and SMNVEV (reference sequence). This CDR3 region has 14 residues. V was clipped by 1 base and J by 7 bases, with 13 bases between them. Written as DNA, the CDR3 is TGTGCCAGCAGTTTATATCAGGGAAAGGCTGGCTACACCTTC. Translation: CASSLYQGKAGYTF.

V usage is TRBV7-2 and J usage is TRBJ2-5; tentatively, D is TRBD1 (5 bases). The J call may be in error: the DNA end matches TRBJ2-7 better. This CDR3 contains 15 residues. The germline CDR1 and CDR2 sequences are SGHTA and FQGNSA. CDR3 DNA sequence: TGTGCCAGCAGCTTGGGGCAGGCCTACTCCTACGAGCAGTACTTC. Protein product: CASSLGQAYSYEQYF.

This sequence joins TRBV5-1 and TRBJ2-1, with 11 bases identical to TRBD2. Trimming removed 4 bases from V and 8 bases from J; junction bases left unmatched: 11. Germline CDR1 reads SGHRS; CDR2 reads YFSETQ. The CDR3 has 16 residues. The CDR3: CASSTGLAEPKYEQFF. CDR3 nucleotides: TGCGCCAGCAGCACGGGACTAGCGGAACCTAAGTATGAGCAGTTCTTC.

The chain joins TRBV28 to TRBJ2-3; 9 bases fit TRBD2. V lost 7 bases and J lost 4; bases outside the gene matches: 15. Germline CDR1 MDHEN, CDR2 SYDVKM. The CDR3 covers 17 residues. The CDR3: CASNGLAAGGGPDTQYF. The CDR3 nucleotides read TGTGCCAGCAATGGGCTCGCAGCGGGGGGTGGACCAGATACGCAGTATTTT.

The CDR3 is CASSQVAGASETQYF. The CDR3 DNA sequence: TGTGCCAGCAGCCAAGTAGCGGGAGCGTCTGAGACCCAGTACTTC. The rearrangement joins TRBV4-2 to TRBJ2-5, with 9 bases identical to TRBD2. The germline V gene has CDR1 LGHNA and CDR2 YNFKEQ. This CDR3 has 15 residues. With 1 base clipped from V and 5 bases from J, the junction kept 5 bases outside the gene matches.

V and J are TRBV2 and TRBJ2-2, with TRBD2 as a possible D gene (7 bases). CDR1 is SNHLY, CDR2 FYNNEI, per germline. The CDR3 is 16 residues long. The V and J ends lost 0 bases and 4 bases respectively, with 12 bases between them. The CDR3 DNA sequence: TGTGCCAGCAGTGAAGCGGGGGGGCTAGGCACCGGGGAGCTGTTTTTT. It encodes CASSEAGGLGTGELFF.

The J gene is TRBJ1-1, the V gene TRBV10-2; possibly TRBD1 for D (6 bases). The CDR3 covers 13 residues. Trimming took 11 bases from V and 1 from J, leaving 14 bases between them. The germline gives CDR1 WSHSY, CDR2 SAAADI. The CDR3 DNA is TGCGCCGGACAAATGGACAGGAACACTGAAGCTTTCTTT. As protein: CAGQMDRNTEAFF.

The CDR3 reads CASSLGQAPTF. For the CDR3, the DNA is TGTGCCAGCAGCCTGGGACAGGCCCCCACCTTC. The chain couples TRBV7-8 to TRBJ1-2; 8 bases are a match to TRBD1. The J segment lost 13 bases and the V segment lost 5 bases, leaving 6 bases of the junction unmatched. This CDR3 comprises 11 residues. The germline V gene encodes CDR1 SGHVS and CDR2 FQNEAQ. The full variable domain, its missing parts supplied by reference TRBV7-8 and TRBJ1-2, is GAGVSQSPRYKVAKRGQDVALRCDPISGHVSLFWYQQALGQGPEFLTYFQNEAQLDKSGLPSDRFFAERPEGSVSTLKIQRTQQEDSAVYLCASSLGQAPTFGSGTRLTVV.

The rearrangement links TRBV27 to TRBJ1-2; the match to TRBD1 covers 7 bases. Germline V lookup: CDR1 MNHEY, CDR2 SMNVEV (reference sequence). This CDR3 is 13 amino acids long. Trimming cost V 5 bases and J 4 bases; bases outside gene matches: 4. The CDR3 sequence: CASSAGQIYGYTF. The DNA of the CDR3 is TGTGCCAGCAGTGCGGGACAGATCTATGGCTACACCTTC.

V gene TRBV25-1 combines with J gene TRBJ2-7; 9 bases agree with TRBD1. Germline lookup yields CDR1 MGHDK and CDR2 SYGVNS. The V gene end was trimmed by 8 bases and the J gene end by 3 bases; junction bases not matched to a gene: 2. The CDR3 totals 12 residues. CDR3 residues: CASGTGNYEQYF. Here the CDR3 DNA reads TGTGCCAGCGGGACAGGGAACTACGAGCAGTACTTC.

This chain connects TRBV28 to TRBJ1-5; D unclear. V was clipped by 5 bases and J by 2 bases, with 10 bases between them. The CDR3 spans 14 residues. Looked up from germline, CDR1 is MDHEN and CDR2 is SYDVKM. The CDR3 region has the DNA TGTGCCAGCAGTGACTCCGGGGGCAATCAGCCCCAGCATTTT. Translating gives CASSDSGGNQPQHF.

This sequence joins TRBV7-9 and TRBJ2-7; 7 positions agree with TRBD2. Germline V CDR1 and CDR2: SEHNR, FQNEAQ (reference sequence). The CDR3 runs 14 residues. V was pared by 3 bases and J by 5 bases, with 7 bases of the junction left unmatched. The chain's CDR3 is CASSFEGGRNEQYF. The CDR3 DNA is TGTGCCAGCAGCTTTGAGGGAGGGAGGAACGAGCAGTACTTC.